Only a few counts were recorded for the clone carrying this T cell receptor beta chain. The immunoSEQ assay was v3. Survey-level samples got 2 million or so read pairs; deep-level samples got roughly 4.5-6.5 million. The data were produced by immunoSEQ multiplex PCR, yet TCRdb's version contains in-frame clones alone and is incomplete. The data show tens of thousands of clones, 70% to 75% seen once. These data originate in a study of TIL therapy for anti-PD-1-resistant metastatic lung cancer. In the study overall: Median patient age was about 55, ranging about 38-75 years.

Time point indicated: pre-treatment sample, taken before nivolumab and TIL therapy. The sequence was collected from a person aged 25 to 85 with non-small cell lung cancer. This specimen was blood, taken at baseline.

The CDR3 is CASSRAGNYEQYF. The CDR3 region has the DNA TGTGCCAGCAGCCGAGCAGGAAACTACGAGCAGTACTTC. The chain is built from TRBV11-2 and TRBJ2-7; no firm D call. Germline V gene lookup returns CDR1 SGHAT and CDR2 FQNNGV. The V and J ends lost 5 bases and 3 bases respectively, with 11 bases between them. The CDR3 runs 13 residues.